The 5 T cell receptor beta chains given below trace back to one sample, sequenced in a study of OX40 agonist ivuxolimab in advanced cancers. The library was obtained by the immunoSEQ multiplex PCR assay. TCRdb's version of the immuneACCESS table is confined to in-frame rearrangements and falls short of the full clone set. An unresolved V gene accounts for under half of the shortfall where checked; the remainder is of unknown origin. The sample profile shows just under 75,000 clones; 90% of them were found once. Less than 0.6% of the sample is taken by the ten largest. Sequences were derived from CD4+ or CD8+ T cells sorted from blood, sampled in a trial of the OX40 agonist ivuxolimab. The receptor set was obtained from an adult with an advanced solid tumor such as melanoma, head and neck, liver or kidney cancer.

This sequence joins TRBV5-1 and TRBJ2-3; TRBD2 might be the D (6 bases). The CDR3 loop spans 15 amino acids. Trimming left V 4 bases short and J 0 bases short, with 12 bases between. Looked up from germline, CDR1 is SGHRS and CDR2 is YFSETQ. The CDR3, as DNA: TGCGCCAGCAGCCTGACCGGGACTAGCACAGATACGCAGTATTTT. It is translated as CASSLTGTSTDTQYF.

The chain carries TRBV7-9 and TRBJ2-5; no firm D call. The CDR3 contains 13 residues. V dropped 1 base and J dropped 3 bases, with 6 bases sitting between them. Germline-derived CDR1 and CDR2 are SEHNR and FQNEAQ (reference sequence). CDR3 sequence reads: CASSLVHEETQYF. For the CDR3, the DNA is TGTGCCAGCAGCTTAGTACATGAAGAGACCCAGTACTTC.

The chain joins TRBV30 to TRBJ2-1; 14 positions match TRBD2. The J segment lost 9 bases and the V segment lost 0 bases, leaving 7 bases of the junction unmatched. The CDR3 is made up of 16 amino acids. CDR1 is GTSNPN and CDR2 is SVGIG in the germline V gene (reference sequence). CDR3 DNA: TGTGCCTGGAGTGTCCCGCTGACTAGCGGGAGGGGTGAGCAGTTCTTC. Encoded protein: CAWSVPLTSGRGEQFF.

The chain carries TRBV19 and TRBJ2-1; 7 bases fit TRBD2. Losses at the gene ends were 3 bases for V and 8 bases for J; bases not matched to a gene: 7. From germline, CDR1 is LNHDA and CDR2 SQIVND (reference sequence). This CDR3 spans 14 amino acids. This CDR3 is CASSILGGPHEQFF. The CDR3 nucleotides read TGTGCCAGTAGTATTTTGGGAGGGCCCCATGAGCAGTTCTTC.

The chain recombines TRBV7-8 with TRBJ1-2; 10 bases line up with TRBD1. Unmatched junction bases numbered 4, after V lost 2 bases and J lost 1 base. Germline lookup yields CDR1 SGHVS and CDR2 FQNEAQ. This CDR3 contains 16 residues. This CDR3 reads CASSLRGTGDNYGYTF. The CDR3 DNA sequence: TGTGCCAGCAGCTTACGAGGGACAGGGGATAACTATGGCTACACCTTC.